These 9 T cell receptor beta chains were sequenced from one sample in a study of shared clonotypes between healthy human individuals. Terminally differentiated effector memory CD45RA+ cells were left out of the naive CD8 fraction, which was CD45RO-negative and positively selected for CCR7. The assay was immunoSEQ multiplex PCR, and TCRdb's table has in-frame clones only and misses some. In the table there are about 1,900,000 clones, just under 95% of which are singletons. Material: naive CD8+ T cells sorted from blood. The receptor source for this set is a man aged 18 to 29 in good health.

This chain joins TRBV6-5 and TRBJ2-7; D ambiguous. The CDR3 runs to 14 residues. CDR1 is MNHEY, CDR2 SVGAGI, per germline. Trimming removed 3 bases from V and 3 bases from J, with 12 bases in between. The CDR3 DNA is TGTGCCAGCAGTTATAACTTTCCGGGCTACGAGCAGTACTTC. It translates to CASSYNFPGYEQYF.

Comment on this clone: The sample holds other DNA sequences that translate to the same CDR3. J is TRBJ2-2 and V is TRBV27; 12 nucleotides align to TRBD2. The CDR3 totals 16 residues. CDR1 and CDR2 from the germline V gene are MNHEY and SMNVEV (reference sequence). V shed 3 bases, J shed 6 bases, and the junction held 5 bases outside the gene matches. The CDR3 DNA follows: TGTGCCAGCAGTTTGTCCCTAGCGGGAGGGCCCGGGGAGCTGTTTTTT. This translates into CASSLSLAGGPGELFF.

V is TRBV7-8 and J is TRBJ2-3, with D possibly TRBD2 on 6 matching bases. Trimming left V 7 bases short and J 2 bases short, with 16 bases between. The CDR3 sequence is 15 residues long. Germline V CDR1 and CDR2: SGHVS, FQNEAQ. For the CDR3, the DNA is TGTGCCAGCAACCCGATCCTAGCGTACACAGATACGCAGTATTTT. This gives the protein CASNPILAYTDTQYF.

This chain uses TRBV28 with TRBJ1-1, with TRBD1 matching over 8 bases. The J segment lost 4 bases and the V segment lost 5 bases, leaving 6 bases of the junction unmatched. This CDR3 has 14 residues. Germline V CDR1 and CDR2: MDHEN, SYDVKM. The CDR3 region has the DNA TGTGCCAGCAGTCTCCGGACAGGGAGCACTGAAGCTTTCTTT. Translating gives CASSLRTGSTEAFF.

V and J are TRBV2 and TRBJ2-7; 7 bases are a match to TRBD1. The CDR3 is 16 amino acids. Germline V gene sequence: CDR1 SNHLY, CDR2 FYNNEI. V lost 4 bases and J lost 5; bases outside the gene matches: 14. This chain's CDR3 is CASSVPRDRPSDEQYF. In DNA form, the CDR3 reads TGTGCCAGCAGTGTTCCCCGGGACAGACCTTCGGACGAGCAGTACTTC.

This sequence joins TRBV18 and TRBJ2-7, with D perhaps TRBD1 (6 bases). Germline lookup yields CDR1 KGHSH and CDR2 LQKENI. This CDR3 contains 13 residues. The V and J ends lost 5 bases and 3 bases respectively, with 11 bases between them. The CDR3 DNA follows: TGTGCCAGCTCAACAACAGGGAGCTACGAGCAGTACTTC. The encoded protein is CASSTTGSYEQYF. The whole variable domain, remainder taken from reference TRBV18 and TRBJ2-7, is NAGVMQNPRHLVRRRGQEARLRCSPMKGHSHVYWYRQLPEEGLKFMVYLQKENIIDESGMPKERFSAEFPKEGPSILRIQQVVRGDSAAYFCASSTTGSYEQYFGPGTRLTVT.

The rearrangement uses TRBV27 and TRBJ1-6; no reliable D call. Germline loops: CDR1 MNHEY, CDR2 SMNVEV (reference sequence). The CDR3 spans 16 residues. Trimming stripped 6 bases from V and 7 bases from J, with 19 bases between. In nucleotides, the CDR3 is TGTGCCAGCAGCCCCGGTCTCGTCTTGGGGAATTCACCCCTCCACTTT. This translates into CASSPGLVLGNSPLHF.

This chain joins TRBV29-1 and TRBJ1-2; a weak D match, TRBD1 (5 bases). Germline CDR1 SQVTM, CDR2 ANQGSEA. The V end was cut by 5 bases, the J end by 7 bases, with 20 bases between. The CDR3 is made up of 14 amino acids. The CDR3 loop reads CSVYSGPRDAGYTF. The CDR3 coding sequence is TGCAGCGTTTATTCGGGACCTCGGGACGCTGGCTACACCTTC.

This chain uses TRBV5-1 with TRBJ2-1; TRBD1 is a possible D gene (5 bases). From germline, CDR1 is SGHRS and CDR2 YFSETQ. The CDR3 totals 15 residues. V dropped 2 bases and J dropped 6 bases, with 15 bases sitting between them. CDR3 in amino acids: CASSLGPGSGNEQFF. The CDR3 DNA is TGCGCCAGCAGCTTAGGGCCAGGGTCCGGCAATGAGCAGTTCTTC.